The rows below give T cell receptor beta chains drawn from one sample of a study of OX40 agonist ivuxolimab in advanced cancers. Measured with immunoSEQ multiplex PCR; TCRdb has only the in-frame clones, and not every one. The table shows tens of thousands of clones, with around 77% occurring only once. The specimen was CD4+ or CD8+ T cells sorted from blood, collected in a trial of the OX40 agonist ivuxolimab. The receptors originated from an adult with an advanced solid tumor such as melanoma, head and neck, liver or kidney cancer. Each CDR3 is given with its conserved first and last residue. The order of the fields is V gene, J gene, clone size, D gene, CDR3 DNA, CDR3 protein. D genes are given only for firm matches. Size is omitted from some rows. Given values are once, few, many or a class for expanded clones.

>TRBV2|TRBJ2-7|few|NA
TGTGCCAGCACTTCTCAGGACAGCCCGGGGGAGCAGTACTTC
CASTSQDSPGEQYF
>TRBV9|TRBJ2-3|NA|NA
TGTGCCAGCAGCGATGGGGCTACTAGCACAGATACGCAGTATTTT
CASSDGATSTDTQYF
>TRBV10-3|TRBJ2-1|NA|TRBD2
TGTGCCATCTCCGCCGGACTAGCGGGGGGGAGAGCTTCCTACAATGAGCAGTTCTTC
CAISAGLAGGRASYNEQFF
>TRBV7-9|TRBJ2-2|NA|TRBD1
TGTGCCAGCAGCTTAGCGCCTAAGACAGGGATCACCGGGGAGCTGTTTTTT
CASSLAPKTGITGELFF
>TRBV7-8|TRBJ2-1|NA|TRBD2
TGTGCCAGCAGCCCCTTGGGGGTAGCGGGGAACTACAATGAGCAGTTCTTC
CASSPLGVAGNYNEQFF
>TRBV6-5|TRBJ2-7|few|TRBD2
TGTGCCACGGGACTAGCGGGAGGTACCTACGAGCAGTACTTC
CATGLAGGTYEQYF
>TRBV5-5|TRBJ2-1|NA|TRBD1
TGTGCCAGCAGCTTCCGGGACAGGGCAATCGATGAGCAGTTCTTC
CASSFRDRAIDEQFF
>TRBV2|TRBJ1-1|medium-sized|NA
TGTGCCAGCAGTGAGCAGGCTGGCACTGAAGCTTTCTTT
CASSEQAGTEAFF
>TRBV9|TRBJ1-1|NA|NA
TGTGCCAGCAGCCTCGGGACACCGAACACTGAAGCTTTCTTT
CASSLGTPNTEAFF
>TRBV2|TRBJ2-7|NA|TRBD2
TGTGCCAGCCTCAGCGGGAGACCCTACGAGCAGTACTTC
CASLSGRPYEQYF
>TRBV28|TRBJ2-6|NA|NA
TGTGCCAGCAGCTCAGCCTTCTCTGGGGCCAACGTCCTGACTTTC
CASSSAFSGANVLTF
>TRBV5-1|TRBJ2-5|NA|TRBD2
TGCGCCAGCAGCTTGGTCGGTTTAGCGGGAGGCGATAAAGAGACCCAGTACTTC
CASSLVGLAGGDKETQYF
>TRBV2|TRBJ2-3|NA|TRBD1
TGTGCCAGCCCCGGGACAGGGAAGGGGTGGACAGATACGCAGTATTTT
CASPGTGKGWTDTQYF
>TRBV4-2|TRBJ2-1|NA|NA
TGTGCCAGCAGCCAAGATCCCGACGAAGGGTTCTACAATGAGCAGTTCTTC
CASSQDPDEGFYNEQFF
>TRBV4-1|TRBJ1-2|medium-sized|NA
TGCGCCAGCAGCCAAGGGGCTCAGGCTACTAACTATGGCTACACCTTC
CASSQGAQATNYGYTF
>TRBV29-1|TRBJ2-7|NA|NA
TGCAGCGTTGAATTTGGGTCCACCGTATCCTACGAGCAGTACTTC
CSVEFGSTVSYEQYF
>TRBV4-2|TRBJ2-1|NA|TRBD2
TGTGCCAGCAGCCCGACTAGCGGGTCCTACAATGAGCAGTTCTTC
CASSPTSGSYNEQFF
>TRBV27|TRBJ2-7|NA|TRBD2
TGTGCCAGCAGTTCCGACCAAACAGGGACTAGCGGGAGGTACGAGCAGTACTTC
CASSSDQTGTSGRYEQYF
>TRBV27|TRBJ2-3|NA|NA
TGTGCCAGCATCTCGGAGGGGACCGTTAGCACAGATACGCAGTATTTT
CASISEGTVSTDTQYF
>TRBV2|TRBJ2-1|NA|NA
TGTGCCAGCAGTGAGCCCACCTACAATGAGCAGTTCTTC
CASSEPTYNEQFF
>TRBV7-8|TRBJ2-7|NA|NA
TGTGCCAGCAGCCACTCCTACGAGCAGTACTTC
CASSHSYEQYF
>TRBV27|TRBJ1-1|NA|NA
TGTGCCAGCAGCCGAGGGGGGGGCAGAACTGAAGCTTTCTTT
CASSRGGGRTEAFF
>TRBV4-2|TRBJ2-2|NA|NA
TGTGCCAGCAGCCAAGGCGGGGAGCTGTTTTTT
CASSQGGELFF
>TRBV6-5|TRBJ1-6|NA|NA
TGTGCCAGCAGTGCCTACAAGAATTCACCCCTCCACTTT
CASSAYKNSPLHF
>TRBV6-5|TRBJ2-6|few|NA
TGTGCCAGCAGTCGAACGGGGGCCAACGTCCTGACTTTC
CASSRTGANVLTF
>TRBV29-1|TRBJ2-1|few|TRBD2
TGCAGCGTTGAGGGGACTAGCGGGGCCTCCTACAATGAGCAGTTCTTC
CSVEGTSGASYNEQFF
>TRBV27|TRBJ2-6|NA|NA
TGTGCCAGCAGTTCCTCTGGGGCCAACGTCCTGACTTTC
CASSSSGANVLTF
>TRBV28|TRBJ1-6|NA|TRBD1
TGTGCCAGCCGGGACAGGGGGCGAGGCTCACCCCTCCACTTT
CASRDRGRGSPLHF
>TRBV7-8|TRBJ1-1|once|TRBD1
TGTGCCAGCAGCCCAACAGGGGGCACTGAAGCTTTCTTT
CASSPTGGTEAFF
>TRBV9|TRBJ1-3|NA|NA
TGTGCCAGCAGCGTCCGGGACACCTCTGGAAACACCATATATTTT
CASSVRDTSGNTIYF
>TRBV7-9|TRBJ1-2|once|NA
TGTGCCAGCAGCTCAGCCCCCGGGACATTTAACTATGGCTACACCTTC
CASSSAPGTFNYGYTF
>TRBV29-1|TRBJ1-3|NA|NA
TGCAGCGTTGTACTCTATGGAAACACCATATATTTT
CSVVLYGNTIYF
>TRBV7-2|TRBJ2-7|NA|NA
TGTGCCAGCAGCAACTCCTACGAGCAGTACTTC
CASSNSYEQYF
>TRBV10-3|TRBJ2-7|many|NA
TGTGCCATCAGTGACGGCCTGGAGTACGAGCAGTACTTC
CAISDGLEYEQYF
>TRBV7-9|TRBJ1-2|medium-sized|TRBD1
TGTGCCAGCAGCCACAGGGGGGATGGCTACACCTTC
CASSHRGDGYTF
>TRBV5-8|TRBJ1-1|NA|NA
TGTGCCAGCAGCTTAGAACAGGGTGAAGCTTTCTTT
CASSLEQGEAFF
>TRBV19|TRBJ1-3|NA|NA
TGTGCCAGTAGCCCGCTGACGTACTCTGGAAACACCATATATTTT
CASSPLTYSGNTIYF
>TRBV27|TRBJ2-1|NA|TRBD2
TGTGCCTCCGAAGGACGGCTAGCGGGAGGGCCTGGTCGCAATGAGCAGTTCTTC
CASEGRLAGGPGRNEQFF
>TRBV10-2|TRBJ1-2|NA|NA
TGCGCCAGCAGTGAGTTAAGGCACGATAAGGGCTACACCTTC
CASSELRHDKGYTF
>TRBV6-1|TRBJ2-5|NA|TRBD1
TGTGCCAGCAGGAACAGGGGTTTAGAGACCCAGTACTTC
CASRNRGLETQYF
>TRBV7-3|TRBJ2-2|NA|NA
TGTGCCAGCAGCCCCCAGGGGACCGGGGAGCTGTTTTTT
CASSPQGTGELFF
>TRBV5-4|TRBJ1-1|few|NA
TGTGCCAGCAGCTTCGCAGGCGTTCACACTGAAGCTTTCTTT
CASSFAGVHTEAFF
>TRBV6-6|TRBJ1-1|NA|NA
TGTGCCAGCAGTTACCTGGACAGGAACACTGAAGCTTTCTTT
CASSYLDRNTEAFF
>TRBV7-9|TRBJ2-2|NA|NA
TGTGCCAGCTCTAGGGAGGGGGCGGCGAACACCGGGGAGCTGTTTTTT
CASSREGAANTGELFF
>TRBV6-5|TRBJ2-3|NA|NA
TGTGCCAGCAGTTACTCCCTGGGAGATACGCAGTATTTT
CASSYSLGDTQYF
>TRBV27|TRBJ2-3|few|NA
TGTGCCAGCAGTTTAGGACGGGTCGGGGATACGCAGTATTTT
CASSLGRVGDTQYF
>TRBV28|TRBJ2-3|NA|TRBD2
TGTGCCAGCAGTTTTCCCCTAGCGGGAGTTCGGAGCACAGATACGCAGTATTTT
CASSFPLAGVRSTDTQYF
>TRBV28|TRBJ2-1|NA|TRBD2
TGTGCCAGCAGAACACCTATAGGGCTAGCGGGGAGCAATGAGCAGTTCTTC
CASRTPIGLAGSNEQFF
>TRBV6-1|TRBJ2-2|NA|TRBD2
TGTGCCAGCAGTGAAGCCGGGGGGTGGGCCGGGGAGCTGTTTTTT
CASSEAGGWAGELFF